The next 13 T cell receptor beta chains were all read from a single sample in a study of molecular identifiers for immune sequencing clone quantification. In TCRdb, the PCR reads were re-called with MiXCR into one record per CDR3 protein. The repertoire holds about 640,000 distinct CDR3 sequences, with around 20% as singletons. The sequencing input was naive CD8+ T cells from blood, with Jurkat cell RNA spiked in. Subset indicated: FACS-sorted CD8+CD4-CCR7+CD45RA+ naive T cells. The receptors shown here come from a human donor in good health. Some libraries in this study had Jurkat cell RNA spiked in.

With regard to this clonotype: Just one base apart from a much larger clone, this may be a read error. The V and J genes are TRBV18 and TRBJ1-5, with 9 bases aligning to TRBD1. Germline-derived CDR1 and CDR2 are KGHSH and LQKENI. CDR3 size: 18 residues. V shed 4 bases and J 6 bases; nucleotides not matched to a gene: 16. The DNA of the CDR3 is TGTGCCAGCTCACACACCGGACCGGGACAGGGATACAGTCAGCCCCAGCATTTT. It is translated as CASSHTGPGQGYSQPQHF.

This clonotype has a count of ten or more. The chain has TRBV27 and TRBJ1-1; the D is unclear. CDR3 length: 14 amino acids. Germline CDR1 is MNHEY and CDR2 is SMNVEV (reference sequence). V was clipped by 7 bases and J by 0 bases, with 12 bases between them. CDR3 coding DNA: TGTGCCAGCAAGTCCGACGGAATGAACACTGAAGCTTTCTTT. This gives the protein CASKSDGMNTEAFF.

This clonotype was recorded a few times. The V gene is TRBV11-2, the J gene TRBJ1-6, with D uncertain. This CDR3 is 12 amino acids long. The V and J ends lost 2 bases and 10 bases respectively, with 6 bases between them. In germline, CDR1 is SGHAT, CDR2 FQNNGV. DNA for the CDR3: TGTGCCAGCAGCTTAATGGAGTCACCCCTCCACTTT. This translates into CASSLMESPLHF.

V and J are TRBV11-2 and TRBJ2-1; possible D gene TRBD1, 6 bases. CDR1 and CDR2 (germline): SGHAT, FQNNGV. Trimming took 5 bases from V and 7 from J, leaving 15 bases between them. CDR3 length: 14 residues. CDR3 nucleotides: TGTGCCAGCAGCCCTCCAGGGGTGGGGAATGAGCAGTTCTTC. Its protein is CASSPPGVGNEQFF.

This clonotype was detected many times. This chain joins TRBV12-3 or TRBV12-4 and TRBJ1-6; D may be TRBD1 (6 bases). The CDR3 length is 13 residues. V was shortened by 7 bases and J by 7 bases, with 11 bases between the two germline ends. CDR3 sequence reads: CASKGQGNSPLHF. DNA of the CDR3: TGTGCCAGCAAGGGGCAGGGGAATTCACCCCTCCACTTT.

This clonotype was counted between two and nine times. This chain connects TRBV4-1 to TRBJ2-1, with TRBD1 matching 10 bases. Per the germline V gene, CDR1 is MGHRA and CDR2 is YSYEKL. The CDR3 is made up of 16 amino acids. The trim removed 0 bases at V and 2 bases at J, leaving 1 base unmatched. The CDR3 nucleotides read TGCGCCAGCAGCCAAGAGGACAGGGGGACCTACAATGAGCAGTTCTTC. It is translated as CASSQEDRGTYNEQFF.

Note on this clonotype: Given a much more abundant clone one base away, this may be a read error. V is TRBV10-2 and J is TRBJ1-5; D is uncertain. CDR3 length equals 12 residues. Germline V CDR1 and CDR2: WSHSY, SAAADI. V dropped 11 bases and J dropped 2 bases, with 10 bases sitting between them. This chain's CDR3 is CAGAMGNQPQHF. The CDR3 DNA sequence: TGCGCCGGTGCGATGGGCAATCAGCCCCAGCATTTT.

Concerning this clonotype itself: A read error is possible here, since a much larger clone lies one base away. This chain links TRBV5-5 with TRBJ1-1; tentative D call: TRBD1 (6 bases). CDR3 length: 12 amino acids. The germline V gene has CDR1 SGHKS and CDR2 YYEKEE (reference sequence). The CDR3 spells CAGRDRGGEAFF. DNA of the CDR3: TGTGCCGGCAGGGATAGGGGGGGTGAAGCTTTCTTT.

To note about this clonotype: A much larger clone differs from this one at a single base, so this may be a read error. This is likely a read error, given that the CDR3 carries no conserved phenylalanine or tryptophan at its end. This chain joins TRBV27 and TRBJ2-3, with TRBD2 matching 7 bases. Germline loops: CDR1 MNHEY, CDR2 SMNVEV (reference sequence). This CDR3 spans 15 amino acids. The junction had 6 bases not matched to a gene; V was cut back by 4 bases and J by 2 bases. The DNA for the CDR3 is TGTGCCAGCAGTTGGGGCGGGGGAGACACAGATACGCAGTATCTT. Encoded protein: CASSWGGGDTDTQYL.

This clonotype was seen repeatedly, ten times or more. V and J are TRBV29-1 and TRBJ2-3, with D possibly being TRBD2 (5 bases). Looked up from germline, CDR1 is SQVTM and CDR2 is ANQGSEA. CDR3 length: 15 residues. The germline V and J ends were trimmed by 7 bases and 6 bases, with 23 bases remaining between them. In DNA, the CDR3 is TGCAGCGCACGCCTAGAGGGAACAGCAACCGATACGCAGTATTTT. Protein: CSARLEGTATDTQYF.

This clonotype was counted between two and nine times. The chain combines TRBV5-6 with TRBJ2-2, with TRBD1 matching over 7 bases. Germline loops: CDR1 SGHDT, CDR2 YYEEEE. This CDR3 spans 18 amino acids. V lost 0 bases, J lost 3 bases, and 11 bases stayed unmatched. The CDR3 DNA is TGTGCCAGCAGCTTGGATGAGACAGGGTCTTCGGACACCGGGGAGCTGTTTTTT. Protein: CASSLDETGSSDTGELFF. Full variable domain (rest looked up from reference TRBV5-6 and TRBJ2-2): DAGVTQSPTHLIKTRGQQVTLRCSPKSGHDTVSWYQQALGQGPQFIFQYYEEEERQRGNFPDRFSGHQFPNYSSELNVNALLLGDSALYLCASSLDETGSSDTGELFFGEGSRLTVL.

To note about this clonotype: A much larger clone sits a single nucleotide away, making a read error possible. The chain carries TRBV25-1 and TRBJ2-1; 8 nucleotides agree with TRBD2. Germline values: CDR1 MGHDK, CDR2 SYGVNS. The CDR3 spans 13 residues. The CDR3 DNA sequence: TGTGCCGGCAGTGTTAGTAGCGGGGCTGAGCAGTTCTTC. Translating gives CAGSVSSGAEQFF.

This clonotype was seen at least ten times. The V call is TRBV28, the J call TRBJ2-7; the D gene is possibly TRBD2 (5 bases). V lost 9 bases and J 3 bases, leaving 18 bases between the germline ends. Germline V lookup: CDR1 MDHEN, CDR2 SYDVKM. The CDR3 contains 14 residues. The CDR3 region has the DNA TGTGCCAGTAGCGTTCGTAGCGTCGGCTACGAGCAGTACTTC. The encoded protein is CASSVRSVGYEQYF.